This T cell receptor (beta chain) comes out of a study of blood T cell repertoires in COVID-19. Germline V CDR1 and CDR2: KGHDR, SFDVKD. The CDR3 runs 15 residues. The ends lost 4 bases at V and 5 bases at J; junction bases unmatched: 6. Libraries were prepared by immunoSEQ multiplex PCR; TCRdb keeps only in-frame clonotypes and omits some of them. The sample holds 180,000 or so clones; roughly 79% are singletons and the top ten take approximately 10%. Material: peripheral blood. The V call is TRBV24-1, the J call TRBJ1-4; TRBD1 matches at 7 bases. This sequence was found in a woman aged 40 to 50 with COVID-19, enrolled during active disease. In DNA form, the CDR3 reads TGTGCCACCAGTGACGCCGGACAGGCCAATGAAAAACTGTTTTTT. Translated: CATSDAGQANEKLFF.